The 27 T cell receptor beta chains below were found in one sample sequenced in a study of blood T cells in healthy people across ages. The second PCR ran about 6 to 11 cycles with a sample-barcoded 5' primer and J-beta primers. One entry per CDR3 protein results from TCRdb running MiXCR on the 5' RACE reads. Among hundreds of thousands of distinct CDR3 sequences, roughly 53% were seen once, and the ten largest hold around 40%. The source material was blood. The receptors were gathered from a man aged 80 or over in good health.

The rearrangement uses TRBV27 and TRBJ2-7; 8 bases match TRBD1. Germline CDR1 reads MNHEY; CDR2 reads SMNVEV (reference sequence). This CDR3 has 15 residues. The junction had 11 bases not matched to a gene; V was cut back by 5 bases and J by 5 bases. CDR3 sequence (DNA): TGTGCCAGCAGTCCCCGACAGGGGATAATCAACGAGCAGTACTTC. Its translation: CASSPRQGIINEQYF.

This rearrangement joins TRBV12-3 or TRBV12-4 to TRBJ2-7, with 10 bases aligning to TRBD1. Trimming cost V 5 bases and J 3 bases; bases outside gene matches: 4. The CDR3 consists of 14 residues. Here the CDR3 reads CASSRTGGDYEQYF. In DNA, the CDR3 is TGTGCCAGCAGTCGGACAGGGGGGGACTACGAGCAGTACTTC.

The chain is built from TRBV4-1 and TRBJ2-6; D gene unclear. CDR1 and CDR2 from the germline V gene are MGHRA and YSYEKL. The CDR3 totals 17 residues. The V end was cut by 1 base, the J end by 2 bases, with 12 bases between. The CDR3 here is CASSQGIWGTGANVLTF. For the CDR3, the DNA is TGCGCCAGCAGCCAAGGGATATGGGGAACTGGGGCCAACGTCCTGACTTTC.

The CDR3 reads CASSQNIGEPGRYAYF. CDR3 DNA: TGTGCCAGCAGCCAGAACATTGGGGAACCCGGGAGATACGCGTATTTT. This chain joins TRBV4-2 and TRBJ2-3; possibly TRBD2 for D (6 bases). CDR3 size: 16 residues. Germline values: CDR1 LGHNA, CDR2 YNFKEQ. Trimming shortened V by 3 bases and J by 14 bases, and 27 bases separated the two germline ends.

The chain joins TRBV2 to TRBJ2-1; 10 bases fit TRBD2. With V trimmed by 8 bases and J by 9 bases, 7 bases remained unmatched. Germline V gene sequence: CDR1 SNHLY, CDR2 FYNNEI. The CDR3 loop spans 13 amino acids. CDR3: CASGSGRALEQFF. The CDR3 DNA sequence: TGTGCCAGCGGCAGCGGGAGGGCCCTTGAGCAGTTCTTC.

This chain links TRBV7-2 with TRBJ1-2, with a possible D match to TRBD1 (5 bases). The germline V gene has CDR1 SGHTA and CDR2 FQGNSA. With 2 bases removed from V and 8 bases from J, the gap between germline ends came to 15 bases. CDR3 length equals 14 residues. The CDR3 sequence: CASSLQGLLEGYTF. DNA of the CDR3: TGTGCCAGCAGCTTACAGGGTTTACTAGAGGGCTACACCTTC. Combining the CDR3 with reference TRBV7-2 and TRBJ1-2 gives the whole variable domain GAGVSQSPSNKVTEKGKDVELRCDPISGHTALYWYRQSLGQGLEFLIYFQGNSAPDKSGLPSDRFSAERTGGSVSTLTIQRTQQEDSAVYLCASSLQGLLEGYTFGSGTRLTVV.

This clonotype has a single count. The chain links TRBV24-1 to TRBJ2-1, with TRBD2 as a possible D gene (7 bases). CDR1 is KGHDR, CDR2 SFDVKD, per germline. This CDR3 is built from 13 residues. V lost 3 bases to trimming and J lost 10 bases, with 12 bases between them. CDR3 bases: TGTGCCACCAGTGATCGGGGGGCCAGGGAGCAGTTCTTC. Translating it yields CATSDRGAREQFF.

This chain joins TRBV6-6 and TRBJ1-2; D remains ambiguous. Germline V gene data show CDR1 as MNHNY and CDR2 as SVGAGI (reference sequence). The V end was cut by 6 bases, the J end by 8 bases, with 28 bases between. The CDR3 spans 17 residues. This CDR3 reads CASRRRADSERMGGYTF. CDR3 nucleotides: TGTGCCAGCAGGCGTAGGGCGGACTCTGAGCGAATGGGAGGCTACACCTTC.

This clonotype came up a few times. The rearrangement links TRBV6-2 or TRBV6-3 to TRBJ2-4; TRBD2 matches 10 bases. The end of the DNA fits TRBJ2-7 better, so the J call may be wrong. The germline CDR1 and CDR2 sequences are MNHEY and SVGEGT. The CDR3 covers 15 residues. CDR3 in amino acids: CASSKPSGSPYEQYF. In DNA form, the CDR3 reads TGTGCCAGCAGTAAGCCTAGCGGGAGCCCCTACGAGCAGTACTTC.

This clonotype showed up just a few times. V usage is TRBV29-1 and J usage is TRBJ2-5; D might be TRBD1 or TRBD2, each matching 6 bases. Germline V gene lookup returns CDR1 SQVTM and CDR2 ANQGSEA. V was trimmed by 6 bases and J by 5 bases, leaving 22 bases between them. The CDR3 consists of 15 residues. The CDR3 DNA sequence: TGCAGCGTGCCTAGGACGGGGGCGTTTGACGAGACCCAGTACTTC. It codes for CSVPRTGAFDETQYF.

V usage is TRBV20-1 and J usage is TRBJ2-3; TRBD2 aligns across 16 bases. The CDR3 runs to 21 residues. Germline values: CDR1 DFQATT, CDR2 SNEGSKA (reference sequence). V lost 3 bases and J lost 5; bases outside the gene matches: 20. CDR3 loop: CSARSPFPGLAGGPSKDTQYF. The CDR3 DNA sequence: TGCAGTGCTAGGTCCCCATTCCCGGGACTAGCGGGAGGGCCGTCGAAAGATACGCAGTATTTT.

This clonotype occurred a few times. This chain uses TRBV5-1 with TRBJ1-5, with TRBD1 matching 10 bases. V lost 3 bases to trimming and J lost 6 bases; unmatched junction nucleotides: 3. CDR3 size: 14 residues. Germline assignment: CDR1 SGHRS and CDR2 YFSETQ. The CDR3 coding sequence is TGCGCCAGCAGCTACGGGACAGGGGTTCAGCCCCAGCATTTT. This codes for CASSYGTGVQPQHF. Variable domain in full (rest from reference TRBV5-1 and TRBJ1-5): KAGVTQTPRYLIKTRGQQVTLSCSPISGHRSVSWYQQTPGQGLQFLFEYFSETQRNKGNFPGRFSGRQFSNSRSEMNVSTLELGDSALYLCASSYGTGVQPQHFGDGTRLSIL.

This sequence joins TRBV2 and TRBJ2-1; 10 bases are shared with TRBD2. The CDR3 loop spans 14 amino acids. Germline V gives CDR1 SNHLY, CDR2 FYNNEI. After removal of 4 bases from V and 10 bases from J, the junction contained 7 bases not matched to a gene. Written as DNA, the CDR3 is TGTGCCAGCAGTGGAGGACTAGCGGCAACGGAGCAGTTCTTC. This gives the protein CASSGGLAATEQFF.

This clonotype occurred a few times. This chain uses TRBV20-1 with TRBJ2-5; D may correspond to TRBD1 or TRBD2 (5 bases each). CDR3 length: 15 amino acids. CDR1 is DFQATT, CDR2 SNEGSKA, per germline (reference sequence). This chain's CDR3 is CSLLRVGEIQETQYF. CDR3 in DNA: TGCAGCCTACTCCGGGTGGGGGAAATACAAGAGACCCAGTACTTC.

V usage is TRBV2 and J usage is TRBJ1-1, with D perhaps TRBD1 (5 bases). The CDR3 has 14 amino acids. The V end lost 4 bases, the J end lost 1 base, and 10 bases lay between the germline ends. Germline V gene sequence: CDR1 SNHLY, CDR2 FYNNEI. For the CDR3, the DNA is TGTGCCAGCAGTGTCAGACAGAGGAACACTGAAGCTTTCTTT. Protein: CASSVRQRNTEAFF.

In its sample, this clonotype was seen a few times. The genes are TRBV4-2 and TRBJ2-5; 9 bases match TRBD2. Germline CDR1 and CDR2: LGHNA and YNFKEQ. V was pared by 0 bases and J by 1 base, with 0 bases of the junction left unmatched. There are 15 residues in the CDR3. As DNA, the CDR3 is TGTGCCAGCAGCCAAGAGCGGGGGGGCCAAGAGACCCAGTACTTC. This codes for CASSQERGGQETQYF.

CDR3 bases: TGTGCCAGCAGTTTAGCCCTTGGACTAGAGGGGACAGATACGCAGTATTTT. This sequence encodes CASSLALGLEGTDTQYF. The chain uses TRBV12-3 or TRBV12-4 and TRBJ2-3; 7 bases line up with TRBD2. There are 17 residues in the CDR3. Trimming at V came to 0 bases and at J to 3 bases, leaving 9 bases not matched to a gene.

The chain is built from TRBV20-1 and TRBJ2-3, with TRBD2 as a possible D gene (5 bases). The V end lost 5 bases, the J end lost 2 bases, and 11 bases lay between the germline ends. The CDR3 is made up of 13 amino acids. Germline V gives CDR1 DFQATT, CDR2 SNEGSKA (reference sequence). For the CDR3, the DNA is TGCAGTGCTGGGGAGCAGTCCACAGATACGCAGTATTTT. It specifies CSAGEQSTDTQYF.

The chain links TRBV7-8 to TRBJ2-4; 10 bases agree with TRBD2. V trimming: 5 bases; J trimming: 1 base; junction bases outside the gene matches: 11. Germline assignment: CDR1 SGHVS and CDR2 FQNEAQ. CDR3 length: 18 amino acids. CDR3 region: CASSHGPSGSEAKNIQYF. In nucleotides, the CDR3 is TGTGCCAGCAGCCACGGGCCTAGCGGGAGTGAGGCCAAAAACATTCAGTACTTC.

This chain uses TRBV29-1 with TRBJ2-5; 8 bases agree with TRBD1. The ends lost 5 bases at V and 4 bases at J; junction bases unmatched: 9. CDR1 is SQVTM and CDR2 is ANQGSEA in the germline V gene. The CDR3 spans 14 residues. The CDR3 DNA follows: TGCAGCGTTAGTAGCAGACAGGGGTCAGAGACCCAGTACTTC. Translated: CSVSSRQGSETQYF.

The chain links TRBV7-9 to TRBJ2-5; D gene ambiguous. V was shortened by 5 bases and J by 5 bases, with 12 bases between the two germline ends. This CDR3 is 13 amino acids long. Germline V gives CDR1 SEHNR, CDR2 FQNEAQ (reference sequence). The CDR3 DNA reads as TGTGCCAGCAGCCAGACGCCGGCGGAGACCCAGTACTTC. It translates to CASSQTPAETQYF.

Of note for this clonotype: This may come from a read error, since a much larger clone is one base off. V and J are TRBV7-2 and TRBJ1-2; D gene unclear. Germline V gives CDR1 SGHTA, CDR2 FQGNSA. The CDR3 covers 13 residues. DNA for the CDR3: TGTGCCATCAGCTTAGGAGTCCGTTATGGCTACACCTTC. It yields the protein CAISLGVRYGYTF.

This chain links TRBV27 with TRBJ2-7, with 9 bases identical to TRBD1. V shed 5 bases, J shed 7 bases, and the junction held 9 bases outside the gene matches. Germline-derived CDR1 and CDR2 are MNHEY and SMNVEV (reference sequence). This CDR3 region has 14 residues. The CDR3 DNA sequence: TGTGCCAGCAGTGGAGGGACAGGGCGAGGAGAGCAGTACTTC. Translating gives CASSGGTGRGEQYF.

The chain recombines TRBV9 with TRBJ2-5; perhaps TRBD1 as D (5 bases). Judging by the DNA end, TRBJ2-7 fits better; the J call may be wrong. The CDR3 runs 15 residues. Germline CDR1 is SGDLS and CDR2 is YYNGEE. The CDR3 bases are TGTGCCAGCAGCGTAGGGGTCCAGGGATTTTACGAGCAGTACTTC. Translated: CASSVGVQGFYEQYF.

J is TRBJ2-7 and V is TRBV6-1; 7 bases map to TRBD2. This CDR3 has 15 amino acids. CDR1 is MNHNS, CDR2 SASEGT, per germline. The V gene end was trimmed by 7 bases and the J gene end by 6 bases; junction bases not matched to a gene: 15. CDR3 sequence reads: CASTILASGSREQYF. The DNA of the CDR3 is TGTGCCAGCACCATTTTGGCTAGCGGCTCGCGCGAGCAGTACTTC.

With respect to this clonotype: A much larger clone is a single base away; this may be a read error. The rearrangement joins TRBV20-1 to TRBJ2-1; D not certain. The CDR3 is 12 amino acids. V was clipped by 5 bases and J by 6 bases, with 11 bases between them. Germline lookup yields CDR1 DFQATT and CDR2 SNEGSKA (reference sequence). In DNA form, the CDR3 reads TGCAGTGCTGGAACCGTCTTCAATGAGCAGTTCTTC. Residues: CSAGTVFNEQFF.

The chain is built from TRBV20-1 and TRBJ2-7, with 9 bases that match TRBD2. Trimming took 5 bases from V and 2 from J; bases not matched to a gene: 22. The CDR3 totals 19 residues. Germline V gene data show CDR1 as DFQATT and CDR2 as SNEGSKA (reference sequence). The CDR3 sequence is CSAGYGGGLAGEFPYEQYF. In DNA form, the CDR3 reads TGCAGTGCTGGCTATGGGGGGGGGTTAGCGGGAGAATTCCCCTACGAGCAGTACTTC.